A selection of T cell receptor beta chains follows, all from one sample in a study of monozygotic twins with inflammatory bowel disease. Reanalyzing the 5' RACE reads, TCRdb keeps one entry per CDR3 protein, without DNA. The sample has roughly 320,000 distinct CDR3 sequences. The sample comprised blood. Receptor source: a human donor with ulcerative colitis or Crohn's disease, or a healthy co-twin of an affected twin (not recorded which). Each CDR3 is given with its conserved first and last residue. Each record gives: V gene, J gene, CDR3 protein.

TRBV28	TRBJ2-1	CASSLRKGYEQFF
TRBV7-3	TRBJ1-2	CASSFGPARVYGYTF
TRBV18	TRBJ1-2	CASSPVQEGYGYTF
TRBV5-1	TRBJ1-1	CASSGRQTDSGEAFF
TRBV5-1	TRBJ2-3	CASSWGGSGTDTQYF
TRBV7-2	TRBJ1-5	CASSYLQRSNQPQHF
TRBV12-3/TRBV12-4	TRBJ2-1	CASSPGGVKVNEQFF
TRBV5-1	TRBJ1-1	CASTLKWGNTEAFF
TRBV9	TRBJ2-3	CASSTDRDRGTDTQYF
TRBV7-3	TRBJ2-3	CASSSTSGGDTQYF
TRBV7-9	TRBJ2-2	CASSFMTGGNTGELFF
TRBV12-3/TRBV12-4	TRBJ2-6	CASSLGTSGANVLTF
TRBV29-1	TRBJ2-1	CSVGGLAETPLGWNEQFF
TRBV20-1	TRBJ2-5	CSAGHQSETQYF
TRBV5-1	TRBJ2-2	CASSLSSGGSGELFF
TRBV7-6	TRBJ2-7	CASSLTGGYNEQYF
TRBV7-8	TRBJ2-3	CASSLDRITDTQYF
TRBV4-1	TRBJ2-7	CASSQAGTISYEQYF
TRBV5-1	TRBJ1-2	CASSLQGAPAYGYTF
TRBV18	TRBJ2-3	CASSQGARTDTQYF
TRBV5-1	TRBJ2-7	CASSSSGHEQYF
TRBV20-1	TRBJ2-1	CSARDRLTHGNEQFF
TRBV5-6	TRBJ1-2	CASSFPAGRGYTF
TRBV6-2/TRBV6-3	TRBJ2-1	CASSPRRAGGPHNEQFF
TRBV6-2/TRBV6-3	TRBJ2-3	CASSYVGVRTDTQYF
TRBV7-2	TRBJ2-6	CASSRIDRQPGANVLTF
TRBV10-2	TRBJ1-1	CASSLPGSVNTEAFF
TRBV14	TRBJ2-3	CASSLMDRGLGDTQYF
TRBV6-2/TRBV6-3	TRBJ2-2	CASSWNGRLGTGELFF
TRBV7-6	TRBJ1-2	CASSPHPPTGTFYGYTF
TRBV20-1	TRBJ1-2	CSASAAPPGNGYTF
TRBV12-3/TRBV12-4	TRBJ1-2	CASSFALGYGYTF
TRBV4-3	TRBJ1-2	CASSQEFWNYGYTF
TRBV6-5	TRBJ2-4	CASSSPRETGGLNIQYF
TRBV6-2/TRBV6-3	TRBJ1-3	CASSPGTPGNTIYF
TRBV7-2	TRBJ2-7	CASSLVSRGQYF
TRBV29-1	TRBJ2-7	CSVSDQGYEQYF
TRBV19	TRBJ1-5	CASSIDPIGNNQPQHF
TRBV20-1	TRBJ2-2	CSAYQGGVGELFF
TRBV7-8	TRBJ2-3	CASSLYLTLGADTQYF
TRBV12-3/TRBV12-4	TRBJ2-7	CASSGTGSYEQYF
TRBV5-1	TRBJ2-7	CASSLGGTSGSKNYEQYF
TRBV28	TRBJ1-5	CASSSAGNQPQHF
TRBV7-2	TRBJ1-3	CASSPPASGNTIYF
TRBV7-9	TRBJ2-3	CASSFWNLIAPDTQYF
TRBV28	TRBJ2-1	CASSPGSSYNEQFF
TRBV19	TRBJ1-1	CASSINTEAFF
TRBV5-1	TRBJ2-3	CASKGGGATSTDTQYF
TRBV7-2	TRBJ2-3	CASSLALAGGGDTQYF
TRBV7-2	TRBJ2-7	CASSSATRPYEQYF
TRBV5-1	TRBJ1-6	CASSLADGHPPLHF
TRBV7-7	TRBJ2-5	CASSLVGQKETQYF
TRBV6-1	TRBJ2-3	CASSERVSTDTQYF
TRBV27	TRBJ2-7	CASSLSGTSGRGRTYEQYF
TRBV5-1	TRBJ1-5	CASSIGTGNQPQHF
TRBV10-3	TRBJ2-6	CATSISTGLNSGANVLTF
TRBV7-2	TRBJ2-2	CASSLDPRAFNTGELFF